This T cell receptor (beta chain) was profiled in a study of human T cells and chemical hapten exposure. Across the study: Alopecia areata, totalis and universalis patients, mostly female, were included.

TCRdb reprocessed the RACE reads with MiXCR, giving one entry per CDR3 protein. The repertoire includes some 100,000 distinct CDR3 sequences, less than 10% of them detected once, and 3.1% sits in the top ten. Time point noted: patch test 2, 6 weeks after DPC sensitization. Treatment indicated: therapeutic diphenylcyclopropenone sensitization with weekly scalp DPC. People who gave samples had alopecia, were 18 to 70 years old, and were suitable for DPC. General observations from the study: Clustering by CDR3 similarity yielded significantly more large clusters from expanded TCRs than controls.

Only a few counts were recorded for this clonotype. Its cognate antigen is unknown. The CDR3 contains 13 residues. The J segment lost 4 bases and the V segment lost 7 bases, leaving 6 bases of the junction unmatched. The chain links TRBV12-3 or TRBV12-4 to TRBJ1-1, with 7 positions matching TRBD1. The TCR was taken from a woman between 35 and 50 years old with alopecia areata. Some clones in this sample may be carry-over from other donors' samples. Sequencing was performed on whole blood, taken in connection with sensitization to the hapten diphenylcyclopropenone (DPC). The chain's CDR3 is CASTLGQITEAFF. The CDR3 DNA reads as TGTGCCAGCACCCTGGGACAGATCACTGAAGCTTTCTTT.